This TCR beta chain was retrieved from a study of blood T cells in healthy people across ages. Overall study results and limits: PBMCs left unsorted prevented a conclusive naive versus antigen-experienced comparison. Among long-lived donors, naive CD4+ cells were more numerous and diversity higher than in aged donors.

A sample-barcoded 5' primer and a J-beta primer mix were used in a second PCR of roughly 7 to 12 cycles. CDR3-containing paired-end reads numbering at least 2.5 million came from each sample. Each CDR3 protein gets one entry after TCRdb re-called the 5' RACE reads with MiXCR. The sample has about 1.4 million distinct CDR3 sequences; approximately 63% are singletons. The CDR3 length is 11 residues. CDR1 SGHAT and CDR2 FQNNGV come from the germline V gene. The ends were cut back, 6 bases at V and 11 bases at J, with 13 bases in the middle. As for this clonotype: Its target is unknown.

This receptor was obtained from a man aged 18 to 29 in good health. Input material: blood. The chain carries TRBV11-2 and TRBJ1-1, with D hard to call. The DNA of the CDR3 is TGTGCCAGCAGTGTCGGATGGGAGGCTTTCTTT. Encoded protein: CASSVGWEAFF.